What follows is one T cell receptor (beta chain) and its context. The trim removed 5 bases at V and 2 bases at J, leaving 3 bases unmatched. The CDR3 consists of 14 residues. Germline CDR1 SGHTA, CDR2 FQGNSA. TCRdb's copy holds only in-frame clones and misses some; the assay was immunoSEQ multiplex PCR. Of a few hundred thousand clones listed, approximately 90% are singletons. These data come from a study of blood T cell repertoires in COVID-19. V and J are TRBV7-2 and TRBJ2-7; 10 positions agree with TRBD2. Sequenced: PBMCs or T cells enriched from blood (not recorded which). The sequence was collected from a man aged 30-40 years who had recovered from COVID-19. The CDR3 protein is CASSPGLAAYEQYF. The DNA of the CDR3 is TGTGCCAGCAGCCCTGGACTAGCGGCCTACGAGCAGTACTTC.